Given below is one T cell receptor (beta chain) in context. Produced via immunoSEQ multiplex PCR; TCRdb's table is partial and in-frame only. The table lists about 39,000 clones, about 94% of them singletons. This record belongs to a study of T cell changes during pregnancy in multiple sclerosis. Germline V gives CDR1 MNHNS, CDR2 SASEGT. V gave up 8 bases and J gave up 5 bases, with 13 bases separating them. There are 13 residues in the CDR3. This receptor was identified in a female donor with multiple sclerosis, enrolled in a pregnancy study. V usage is TRBV6-1 and J usage is TRBJ2-4; tentatively, D is TRBD2 (5 bases). The sample in question was CD4+ T cells from peripheral blood mononuclear cells, obtained after pregnancy. This chain's CDR3 is CASPPDGENIQYF. CDR3 DNA sequence: TGTGCCAGCCCGCCGGACGGGGAAAACATTCAGTACTTC.